This passage covers 7 T cell receptor beta chains from one sample sequenced in a study of T cell repertoires in cytomegalovirus infection. These receptors' antigens are unknown. Each CDR3 protein gets one entry after TCRdb re-called the reads with MiXCR. In the table there are around 300,000 distinct CDR3 sequences, about 20% of which are singletons. The material sequenced was cultured PBMCs, taken from culture after CMV antigen stimulation. These receptors originate from a human donor in good health (CMV status not recorded). Some clones in this sample may be carry-over from other donors' samples.

In its sample, this clonotype was seen a few times. The V gene is TRBV6-2 or TRBV6-3, the J gene TRBJ2-1; D gene unclear. Trimming took 6 bases from V and 4 from J, leaving 10 bases between them. Germline lookup yields CDR1 MNHEY and CDR2 SVGEGT. The CDR3 has 13 amino acids. The CDR3 DNA is TGTGCCAGCAGCGACCCCCCATACAATGAGCAGTTCTTC. Protein product: CASSDPPYNEQFF.

For this clonotype: A much larger clonotype is one base distant, so this may be a read error. The J gene is TRBJ2-1, the V gene TRBV7-2; D gene ambiguous. The DNA end lines up better with TRBJ2-7; the J call may be wrong. CDR1 and CDR2 (germline): SGHTA, FQGNSA. There are 10 residues in the CDR3. CDR3 in amino acids: CASSRTEQYF. CDR3 coding DNA: TGTGCCAGCAGCAGAACTGAGCAGTACTTC.

The chain couples TRBV6-2 or TRBV6-3 to TRBJ2-5, with D hard to call. Per germline, CDR1 MNHEY and CDR2 SVGEGT. Trimming removed 5 bases from V and 5 bases from J, with 12 bases in between. This CDR3 spans 13 amino acids. The CDR3 DNA is TGTGCCAGCAGTCCTCCTCGGCGGGAGACCCAGTACTTC. Its translation: CASSPPRRETQYF.

The chain combines TRBV19 with TRBJ1-2; D perhaps matches TRBD1 (6 bases). Germline V gene sequence: CDR1 LNHDA, CDR2 SQIVND (reference sequence). This CDR3 is built from 13 residues. V shed 2 bases and J shed 6 bases, with 10 bases lying between them. The CDR3 DNA is TGTGCCAGTAGTATAAGGCCAGGGGATGGCTACACCTTC. Translating gives CASSIRPGDGYTF. Full variable domain (remainder filled in from reference TRBV19 and TRBJ1-2): DGGITQSPKYLFRKEGQNVTLSCEQNLNHDAMYWYRQDPGQGLRLIYYSQIVNDFQKGDIAEGYSVSREKKESFPLTVTSAQKNPTAFYLCASSIRPGDGYTFGSGTRLTVV.

The sample holds many counts of this clonotype. The chain couples TRBV12-3 or TRBV12-4 to TRBJ2-7, with TRBD2 identical over 9 bases. The CDR3 runs to 16 residues. Trimming took 1 base from V and 1 from J; bases not matched to a gene: 5. In DNA form, the CDR3 reads TGTGCCAGCAGTTTAGAGCGGGAGGAGGGGTCCTACGAGCAGTACTTC. As protein: CASSLEREEGSYEQYF.

This clonotype was found a few times. The V call is TRBV12-3 or TRBV12-4, the J call TRBJ2-7; D uncertain. Trimming took 8 bases from V and 4 from J, leaving 12 bases between them. The CDR3 spans 12 residues. As DNA, the CDR3 is TGTGCCAGCCAGTATATGGGGTACGAGCAGTACTTC. Protein product: CASQYMGYEQYF.

This sequence joins TRBV27 and TRBJ2-7; 10 bases map to TRBD2. Germline V lookup: CDR1 MNHEY, CDR2 SMNVEV (reference sequence). The CDR3 is made up of 13 amino acids. After removal of 6 bases from V and 4 bases from J, the junction contained 3 bases not matched to a gene. The CDR3 here is CASRGAGGYEQYV. CDR3 nucleotides: TGTGCCAGCAGGGGAGCGGGAGGGTACGAGCAGTACGTC.